The following is a T cell receptor beta chain sequence with its context. There is no known antigen for this receptor. It has no much larger one-base neighbor in the sample; base qualities were not kept. The data are from a study of OX40 agonist ivuxolimab in advanced cancers. For the study in its entirety: Ivuxolimab, which targeted the costimulatory receptor OX40 (CD134), was an agonistic, fully human IgG2 monoclonal antibody. Intravenous ivuxolimab was administered to patients every 2 weeks at six dose levels: 0.01, 0.1, 0.3, 1.5, 3 and 10 mg/kg. Of the roughly 52 patients in dose escalation, 19 had hepatocellular carcinoma, about 15 had melanoma, 9 had renal cell carcinoma and 9 had head and neck cancer. The dose-escalation cohort was about 87% male with a mean age of about 58 years, ranging from about 23 to 85. Prior anti-PD-1, anti-PD-L1 or anti-CTLA-4 therapy was permitted, and 30% to 45% of dose-escalation patients had received checkpoint inhibitors. Partial responses occurred in three dose-escalation patients: two with cutaneous melanoma and one with hepatocellular carcinoma. Peripheral TCRbeta sequencing aimed to test whether ivuxolimab altered TCR sequence diversity and caused clonal T-cell expansion. The monotherapy dose-escalation portion (N ≈ 56 patients) of the phase I ivuxolimab trial is reported in the paper. Results the study describes overall, beyond this receptor: Low levels of normalized T-cell clonal expansion were also seen in some patients who did not respond. After ivuxolimab, expanded clones were on average more numerous among CD8+ T cells than among CD4+ T cells. At doses of 0.1 to 3.0 mg/kg, clonal expansion of both CD4+ and CD8+ T cells in blood was seen between baseline and week 6. The antigen specificity of the clonally expanded peripheral T cells was not determined. In partial responders in the 0.1-3.0 mg/kg groups, normalized peripheral clonal expansion was found to be among the lowest, especially among CD8+ T cells.

From the germline V gene (reference sequence), CDR1 is SGHNT and CDR2 is YYREEE. The CDR3 holds 16 amino acids from the cysteine to the phenylalanine. Solely the CDR3 DNA is kept, with 48 bases framed from the first base. Trimming accounts for 4 bases at V and 5 bases at J, while the number of junction bases matched to no gene is 6. Patients with a history of autoimmune disease or receiving systemic immunosuppression were excluded from the trial. Peripheral blood for TCR sequencing was collected from all dose cohorts at baseline, on cycle 4 day 1, and on cycle 7 day 1. The samples were taken from a phase I, first-in-human, multicenter, open-label dose-escalation trial of ivuxolimab. Adults with locally advanced or metastatic melanoma, renal cell carcinoma, hepatocellular carcinoma or head and neck squamous cell carcinoma were enrolled in the trial. Before TCR sequencing, CD4+ T cells and CD8+ T cells were sorted from peripheral blood as separate populations.

Genomic DNA was isolated from the sorted cells so that the TCRbeta CDR3 region could be sequenced. The immunoSEQ Assay was used to sequence the TCRbeta CDR3 regions. Here the immuneACCESS table is served through TCRdb, limited to in-frame sequences with V and J called. Missing clones are a known gap in these copies; in checked studies unresolved V genes cover under half, and the rest lacks a known reason. The sample table shows around 80,000 clones, and roughly 84% are seen once. The top ten constitute approximately 0.3% of the sample. The clonotype was recovered from an adult with an advanced solid tumor such as melanoma, head and neck, liver or kidney cancer. The chain links TRBV5-4 with TRBJ2-2; 12 central nucleotides agree with TRBD2. Sequences were derived from CD4+ or CD8+ T cells sorted from blood, sampled in a trial of the OX40 agonist ivuxolimab. The sequence in DNA is TGTGCCAGCAGCGCCCCTAGCGGGGGGGGAACCGGGGAGCTGTTTTTT. This sequence encodes CASSAPSGGGTGELFF.